This T cell receptor (beta chain) came from a study of blood T cell repertoires in COVID-19 (dated by TCRdb to 2020 to 2022). About the full investigation: Collaborator samples came from the United States, Italy and Spain and covered acute and convalescent phases of COVID-19. The material from the prospective study consisted of cDNA or gDNA derived from T cells, B-cell-depleted T cells, or PBMCs. Where HLA class I and class II types were available, the types were taken from metadata supplied by the sample provider, not from assay-based typing. The repertoires were released in a freely available public database meant as a resource for research on the immune response to SARS-CoV-2. The samples were drawn from the first 160 participants of the ongoing ImmuneRACE study and from 1,254 subjects provided by 6 global collaborators. Deeply sampled blood TCRbeta repertoires from subjects exposed to, actively infected with, or recovered from COVID-19 were included in the dataset. Sample metadata almost always included a de-identified subject ID, COVID-19 status, age in years and sex. Broad study findings and their caveats: How much clinical and demographic metadata was included differed by source and by participant, and the metadata was provided uncurated.

The immunoSEQ Assay, a bias-controlled multiplex PCR, was used to amplify TCRbeta CDR3 regions from genomic DNA. In the paper's pipeline: The number of nucleated cells in each sample was estimated by amplification of reference gene primers within the assay. Sequence reads were collapsed and filtered to measure the absolute abundance of every unique TCRbeta CDR3 rearrangement. Productive Simpson clonality was computed per sample as the square root of Simpson's diversity index over productive rearrangements. As stored in TCRdb, this immuneACCESS dataset retains in-frame rearrangements with V and J assigned. A fraction of the clones does not appear; measured against another copy, unresolved V genes explain less than half of the discrepancy, and the remainder lacks a known reason. The D gene and trimming were derived from the DNA, and the V and J assignments and clone size from that table. The sample has 300,000 to 450,000 clones on record, approximately 90% of them singletons. Of the sample, less than 1.5% falls within the top ten clones.

For CDR1 and CDR2, the germline V gene (reference sequence) lists LGHDT and YNNKEL. The CDR3 goes from the cysteine to the phenylalanine over 12 residues. Of all the DNA, just the CDR3 is kept, 36 bases in frame from base 1. Between the V and J ends, shortened by 4 bases and 8 bases respectively, the junction contains 6 bases. As to this clone: It has no known antigen specificity. No much larger clone is present one base from it, and per-base qualities are unavailable.

Enrolling through a virtual design, the prospective study's participants ranged in age from about 18 to 100 years and lived across 20 to 30 United States geographic areas. In the prospective study, participants were assigned to cohorts based on the clinical history participants reported in a screening survey and a study questionnaire. Recovered participants in ImmuneRACE Cohort 3 were defined by two consecutive negative NP/OP PCR tests, clearance by a healthcare professional, or resolution of symptoms. In the prospective study, mobile phlebotomists collected whole blood, serum and a nasopharyngeal or oropharyngeal swab from each participant. Additional blood draws and questionnaires over an approximately 2-month period could optionally be provided by prospective study participants. Prospective study blood samples were shipped either frozen or at room temperature before DNA extraction.

The clonotype comes from a young woman who had recovered from COVID-19. Sequencing input: PBMCs or T cells enriched from blood (not recorded which). Here the chain combines TRBV3-1 (or the pseudogene TRBV3-2) and TRBJ1-6, with the identity of the D gene unclear. The CDR3 loop reads CASSPRDSPLHF. The DNA sequence is given as TGTGCCAGCAGCCCGCGGGATTCACCCCTCCACTTT.